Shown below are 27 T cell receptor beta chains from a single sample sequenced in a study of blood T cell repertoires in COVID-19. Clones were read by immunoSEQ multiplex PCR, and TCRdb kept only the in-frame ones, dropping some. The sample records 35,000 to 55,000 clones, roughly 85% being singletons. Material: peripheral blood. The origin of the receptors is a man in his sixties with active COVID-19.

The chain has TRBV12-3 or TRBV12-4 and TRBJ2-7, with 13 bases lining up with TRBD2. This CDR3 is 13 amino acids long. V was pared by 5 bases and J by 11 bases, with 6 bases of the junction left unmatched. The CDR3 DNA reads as TGTGCCAGCAGTGGGGGACTAGCGGGAAATAAGTACTTC. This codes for CASSGGLAGNKYF.

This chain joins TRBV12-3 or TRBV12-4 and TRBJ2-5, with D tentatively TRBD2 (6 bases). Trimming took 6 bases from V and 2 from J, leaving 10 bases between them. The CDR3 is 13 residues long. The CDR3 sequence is CASRTGLQETQYF. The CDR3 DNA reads TGTGCCAGCAGAACCGGACTACAAGAGACCCAGTACTTC.

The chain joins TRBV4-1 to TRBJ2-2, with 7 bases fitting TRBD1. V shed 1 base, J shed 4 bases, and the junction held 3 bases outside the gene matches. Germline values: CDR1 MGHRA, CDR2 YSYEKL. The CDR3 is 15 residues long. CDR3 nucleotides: TGCGCCAGCAGCCAAGGTCCAGGGGGCACCGGGGAGCTGTTTTTT. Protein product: CASSQGPGGTGELFF.

CDR3 amino acids: CASSPLPGLAAESYEQYF. CDR3 bases: TGTGCCAGCAGCCCACTTCCGGGACTAGCAGCAGAAAGCTACGAGCAGTACTTC. The V and J genes are TRBV5-5 and TRBJ2-7, with 9 bases matching TRBD2. Looked up from germline, CDR1 is SGHKS and CDR2 is YYEKEE (reference sequence). CDR3 size: 18 residues. V shed 4 bases and J 3 bases; nucleotides not matched to a gene: 17.

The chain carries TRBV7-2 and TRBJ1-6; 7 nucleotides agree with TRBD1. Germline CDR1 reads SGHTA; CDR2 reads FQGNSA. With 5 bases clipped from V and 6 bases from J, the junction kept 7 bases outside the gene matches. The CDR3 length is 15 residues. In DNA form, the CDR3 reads TGTGCCAGCAGCCCCGGGACAGCCGGTAATTCACCCCTCCACTTT. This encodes CASSPGTAGNSPLHF.

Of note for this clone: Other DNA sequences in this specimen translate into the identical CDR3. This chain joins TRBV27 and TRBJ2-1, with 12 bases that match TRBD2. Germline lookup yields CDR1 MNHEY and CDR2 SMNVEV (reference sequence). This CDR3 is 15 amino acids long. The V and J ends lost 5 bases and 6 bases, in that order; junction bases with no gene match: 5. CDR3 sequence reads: CASSPLAGGGNEQFF. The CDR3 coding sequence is TGTGCCAGCAGTCCACTAGCGGGAGGTGGCAATGAGCAGTTCTTC.

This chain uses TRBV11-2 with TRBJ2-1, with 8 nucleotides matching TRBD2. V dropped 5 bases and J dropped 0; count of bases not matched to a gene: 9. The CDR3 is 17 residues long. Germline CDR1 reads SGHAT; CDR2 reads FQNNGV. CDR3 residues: CASSISAGGVSYNEQFF. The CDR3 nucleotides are TGTGCCAGCAGCATCTCGGCGGGAGGCGTCTCCTACAATGAGCAGTTCTTC.

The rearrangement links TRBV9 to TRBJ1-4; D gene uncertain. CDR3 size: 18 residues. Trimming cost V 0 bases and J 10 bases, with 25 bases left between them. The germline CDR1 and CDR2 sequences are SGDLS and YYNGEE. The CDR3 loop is CASSVDPVSALPTGKLFF. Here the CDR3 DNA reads TGTGCCAGCAGCGTAGATCCCGTTTCCGCCCTCCCTACTGGAAAACTGTTTTTT. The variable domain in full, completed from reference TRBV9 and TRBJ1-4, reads DSGVTQTPKHLITATGQRVTLRCSPRSGDLSVYWYQQSLDQGLQFLIQYYNGEERAKGNILERFSAQQFPDLHSELNLSSLELGDSALYFCASSVDPVSALPTGKLFFGSGTQLSVL.

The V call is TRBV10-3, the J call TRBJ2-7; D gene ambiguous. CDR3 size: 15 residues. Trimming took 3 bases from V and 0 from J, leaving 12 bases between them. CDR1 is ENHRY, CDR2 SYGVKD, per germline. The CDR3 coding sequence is TGTGCCATCAGTGACCCAACAGTCCCCTCCTACGAGCAGTACTTC. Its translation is CAISDPTVPSYEQYF.

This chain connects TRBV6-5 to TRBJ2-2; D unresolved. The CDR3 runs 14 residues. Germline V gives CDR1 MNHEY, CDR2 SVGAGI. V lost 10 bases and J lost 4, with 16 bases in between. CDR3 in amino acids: CATVSLSGTGELFF. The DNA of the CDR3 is TGTGCCACGGTTAGTCTGTCGGGCACCGGGGAGCTGTTTTTT.

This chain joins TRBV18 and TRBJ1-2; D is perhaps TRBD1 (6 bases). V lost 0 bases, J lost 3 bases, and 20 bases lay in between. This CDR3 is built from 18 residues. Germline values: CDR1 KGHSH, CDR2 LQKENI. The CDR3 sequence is CASSPPPLYRDNDYGYTF. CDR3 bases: TGTGCCAGCTCACCACCTCCTCTATACCGGGACAACGACTATGGCTACACCTTC.

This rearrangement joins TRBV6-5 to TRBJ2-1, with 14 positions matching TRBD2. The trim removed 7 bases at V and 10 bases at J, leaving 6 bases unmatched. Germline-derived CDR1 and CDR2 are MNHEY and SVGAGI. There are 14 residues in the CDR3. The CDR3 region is CASKPGLAGVEQFF. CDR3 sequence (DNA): TGTGCCAGCAAACCGGGACTAGCGGGAGTAGAGCAGTTCTTC.

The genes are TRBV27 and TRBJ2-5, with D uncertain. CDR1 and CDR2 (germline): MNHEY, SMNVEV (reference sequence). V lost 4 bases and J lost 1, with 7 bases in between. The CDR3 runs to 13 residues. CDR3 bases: TGTGCCAGCAGTTCCGCGCCCCAAGAGACCCAGTACTTC. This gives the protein CASSSAPQETQYF.

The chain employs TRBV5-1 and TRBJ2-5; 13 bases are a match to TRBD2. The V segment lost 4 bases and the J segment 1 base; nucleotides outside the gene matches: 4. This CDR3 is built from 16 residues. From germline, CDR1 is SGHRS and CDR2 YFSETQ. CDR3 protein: CASSTGLAGAQETQYF. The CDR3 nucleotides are TGCGCCAGCAGCACCGGACTAGCGGGGGCCCAAGAGACCCAGTACTTC.

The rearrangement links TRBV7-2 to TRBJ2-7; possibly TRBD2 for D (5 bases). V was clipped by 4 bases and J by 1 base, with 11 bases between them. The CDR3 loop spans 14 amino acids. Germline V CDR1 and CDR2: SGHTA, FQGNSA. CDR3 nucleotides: TGTGCCAGCAGCTCCCGGGAAGGGTCCTACGAGCAGTACTTC. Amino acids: CASSSREGSYEQYF.

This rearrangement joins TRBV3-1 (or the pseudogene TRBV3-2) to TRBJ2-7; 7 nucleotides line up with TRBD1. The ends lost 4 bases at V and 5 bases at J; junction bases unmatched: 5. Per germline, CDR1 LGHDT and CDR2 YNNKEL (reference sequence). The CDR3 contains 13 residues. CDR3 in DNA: TGTGCCAGCAGCCCCGGACAGGTGGACGAGCAGTACTTC. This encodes CASSPGQVDEQYF.

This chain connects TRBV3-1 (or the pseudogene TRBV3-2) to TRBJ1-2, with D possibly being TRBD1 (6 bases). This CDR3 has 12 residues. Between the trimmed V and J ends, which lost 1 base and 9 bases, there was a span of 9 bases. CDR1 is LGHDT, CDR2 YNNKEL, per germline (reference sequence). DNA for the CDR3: TGTGCCAGCAGCCAAGGGCAGGGGAGCTACACCTTC. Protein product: CASSQGQGSYTF.

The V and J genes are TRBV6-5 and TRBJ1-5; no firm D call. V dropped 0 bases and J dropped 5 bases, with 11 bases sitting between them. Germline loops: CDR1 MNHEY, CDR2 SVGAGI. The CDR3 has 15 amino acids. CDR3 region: CASSYSRSAHQPQHF. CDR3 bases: TGTGCCAGCAGTTACTCGAGGAGTGCACATCAGCCCCAGCATTTT.

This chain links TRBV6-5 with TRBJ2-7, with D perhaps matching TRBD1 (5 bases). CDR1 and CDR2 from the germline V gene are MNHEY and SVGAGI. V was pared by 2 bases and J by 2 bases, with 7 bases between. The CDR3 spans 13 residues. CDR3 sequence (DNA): TGTGCCAGCAGTTACCCAGGGACCTACGAGCAGTACTTC. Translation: CASSYPGTYEQYF.

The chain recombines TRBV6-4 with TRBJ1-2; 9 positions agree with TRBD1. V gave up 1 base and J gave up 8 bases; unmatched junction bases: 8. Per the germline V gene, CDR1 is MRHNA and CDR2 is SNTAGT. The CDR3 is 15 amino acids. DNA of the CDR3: TGTGCCAGCAGTGACTATAACAGGGGGCAGGGAGGCTACACCTTC. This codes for CASSDYNRGQGGYTF.

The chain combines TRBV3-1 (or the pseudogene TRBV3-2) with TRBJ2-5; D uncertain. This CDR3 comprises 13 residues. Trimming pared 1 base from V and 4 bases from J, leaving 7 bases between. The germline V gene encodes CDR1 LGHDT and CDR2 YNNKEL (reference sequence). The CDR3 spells CASSQGLVETQYF. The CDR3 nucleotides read TGTGCCAGCAGCCAAGGTCTTGTAGAGACCCAGTACTTC.

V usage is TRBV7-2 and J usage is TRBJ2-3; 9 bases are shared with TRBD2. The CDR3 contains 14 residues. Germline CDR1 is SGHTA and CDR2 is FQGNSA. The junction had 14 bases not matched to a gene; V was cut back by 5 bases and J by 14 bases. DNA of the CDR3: TGTGCCAGCAGCGCTCCTAGCGGGGCCCAGAAGGGGTATTTT. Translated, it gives CASSAPSGAQKGYF.

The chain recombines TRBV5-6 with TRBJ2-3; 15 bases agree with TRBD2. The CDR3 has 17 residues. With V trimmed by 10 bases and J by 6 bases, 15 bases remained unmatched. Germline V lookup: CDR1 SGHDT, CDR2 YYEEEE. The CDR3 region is CAGEPGLAGGETDTQYF. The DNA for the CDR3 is TGTGCCGGCGAACCGGGACTAGCGGGAGGTGAGACGGATACGCAGTATTTT.

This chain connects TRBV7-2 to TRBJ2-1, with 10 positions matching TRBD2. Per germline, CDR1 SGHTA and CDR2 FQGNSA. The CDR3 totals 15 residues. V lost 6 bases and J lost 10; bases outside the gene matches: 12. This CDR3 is CASRPAPSGGGEQFF. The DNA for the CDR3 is TGTGCCAGCAGACCCGCCCCTAGCGGGGGAGGGGAGCAGTTCTTC. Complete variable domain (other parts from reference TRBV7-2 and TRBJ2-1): GAGVSQSPSNKVTEKGKDVELRCDPISGHTALYWYRQSLGQGLEFLIYFQGNSAPDKSGLPSDRFSAERTGGSVSTLTIQRTQQEDSAVYLCASRPAPSGGGEQFFGPGTRLTVL.

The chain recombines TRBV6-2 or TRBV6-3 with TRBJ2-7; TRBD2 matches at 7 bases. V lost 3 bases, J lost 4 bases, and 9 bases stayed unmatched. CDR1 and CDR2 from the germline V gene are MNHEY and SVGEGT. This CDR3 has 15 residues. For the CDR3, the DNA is TGTGCCAGCAGTTATAATGGCGTCGGGGGGTACGAGCAGTACTTC. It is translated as CASSYNGVGGYEQYF.

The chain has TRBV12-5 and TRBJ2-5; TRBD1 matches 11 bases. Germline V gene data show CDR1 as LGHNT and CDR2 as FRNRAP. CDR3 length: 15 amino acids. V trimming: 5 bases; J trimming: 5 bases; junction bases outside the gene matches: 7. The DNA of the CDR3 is TGTGCTAGTGGTGACCGGACAGGGGGCATTGAGACCCAGTACTTC. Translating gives CASGDRTGGIETQYF. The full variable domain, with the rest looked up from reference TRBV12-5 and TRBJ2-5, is DARVTQTPRHKVTEMGQEVTMRCQPILGHNTVFWYRQTMMQGLELLAYFRNRAPLDDSGMPKDRFSAEMPDATLATLKIQPSEPRDSAVYFCASGDRTGGIETQYFGPGTRLLVL.

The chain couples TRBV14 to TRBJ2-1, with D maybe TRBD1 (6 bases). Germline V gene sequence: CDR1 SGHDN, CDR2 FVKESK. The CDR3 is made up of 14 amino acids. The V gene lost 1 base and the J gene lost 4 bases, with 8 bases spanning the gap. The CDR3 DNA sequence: TGTGCCAGCAGCCAAGGTGGGACATACAATGAGCAGTTCTTC. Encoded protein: CASSQGGTYNEQFF.